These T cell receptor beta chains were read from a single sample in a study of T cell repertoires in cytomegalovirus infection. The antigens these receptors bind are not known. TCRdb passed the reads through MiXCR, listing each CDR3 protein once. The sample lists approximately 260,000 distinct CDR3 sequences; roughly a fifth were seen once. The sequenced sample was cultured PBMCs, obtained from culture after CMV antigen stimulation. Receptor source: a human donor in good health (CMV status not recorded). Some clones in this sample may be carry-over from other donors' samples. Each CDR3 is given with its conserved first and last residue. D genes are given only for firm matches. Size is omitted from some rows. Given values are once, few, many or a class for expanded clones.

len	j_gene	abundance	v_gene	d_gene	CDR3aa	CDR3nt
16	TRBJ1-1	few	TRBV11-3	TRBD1	CASSLYDRVRSTEAFF	TGTGCCAGCAGCCTTTACGACAGGGTTCGGAGCACTGAAGCTTTCTTT
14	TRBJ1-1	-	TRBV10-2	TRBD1	CAIADGTANTEAFF	TGCGCCATTGCCGATGGGACAGCGAACACTGAAGCTTTCTTT
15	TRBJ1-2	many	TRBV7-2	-	CASTPGPTGLYGYTF	TGTGCCAGCACCCCCGGACCCACGGGGCTATATGGCTACACCTTC
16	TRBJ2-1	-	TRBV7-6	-	CASSHPMGGVYNEQFF	TGTGCCAGCAGCCACCCCATGGGCGGGGTATACAATGAGCAGTTCTTC
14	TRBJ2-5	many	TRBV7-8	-	CASSLAGGKETQYF	TGTGCCAGCAGCTTAGCGGGGGGAAAAGAGACCCAGTACTTC
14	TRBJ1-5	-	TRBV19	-	CASRPRQPDQPQHF	TGTGCCAGTAGACCCCGGCAGCCAGATCAGCCCCAGCATTTT
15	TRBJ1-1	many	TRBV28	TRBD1	CASSSTGQGRTEAFF	TGTGCCAGCAGTTCCACGGGACAGGGTAGGACTGAAGCTTTCTTT
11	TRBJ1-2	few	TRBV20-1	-	CSATGGNGYTF	TGCAGTGCGACCGGGGGAAATGGCTACACCTTC
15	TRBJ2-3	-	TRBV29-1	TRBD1	CSVANRGSSTDTQYF	TGCAGCGTTGCTAACAGGGGGTCCAGCACAGATACGCAGTATTTT
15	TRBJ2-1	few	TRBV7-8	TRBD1	CASSATGGFYNEQFF	TGTGCCAGCAGCGCGACAGGGGGTTTCTACAATGAGCAGTTCTTC
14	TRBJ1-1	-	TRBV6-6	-	CASSYSWTRFEAFF	TGTGCCAGCAGTTACTCCTGGACACGCTTTGAAGCTTTCTTT
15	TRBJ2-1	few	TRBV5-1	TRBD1	CASSPLGTEYNEQFF	TGCGCCAGCAGCCCCTTGGGGACAGAATACAATGAGCAGTTCTTC
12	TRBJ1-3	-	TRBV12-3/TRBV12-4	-	CASSISRTPIYF	TGTGCCAGCAGCATCTCCAGGACACCGATATATTTT
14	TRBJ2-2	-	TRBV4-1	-	CASSQVWNTGELFF	TGCGCCAGCAGCCAAGTCTGGAACACCGGGGAGCTGTTTTTT
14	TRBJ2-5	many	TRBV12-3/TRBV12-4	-	CASNSLSYAETQYF	TGTGCCAGCAACTCCCTATCCTACGCGGAGACCCAGTACTTC
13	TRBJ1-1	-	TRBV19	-	CASSMRGSTEAFF	TGTGCCAGTAGTATGAGGGGGAGCACTGAAGCTTTCTTT
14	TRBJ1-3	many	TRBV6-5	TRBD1	CASSRQGSGNTIYF	TGTGCCAGCAGCCGACAGGGATCTGGAAACACCATATATTTT
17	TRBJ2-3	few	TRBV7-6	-	CASSLEGAGPSTDTQYF	TGTGCCAGCAGCTTAGAGGGAGCGGGCCCAAGCACAGATACGCAGTATTTT
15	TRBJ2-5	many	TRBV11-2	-	CASSLGSISQETQYF	TGTGCCAGCAGCTTAGGCTCTATCTCCCAAGAGACCCAGTACTTC
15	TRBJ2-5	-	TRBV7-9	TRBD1	CASSPGDRASETQYF	TGTGCCAGCAGCCCCGGGGACAGGGCATCGGAGACCCAGTACTTC
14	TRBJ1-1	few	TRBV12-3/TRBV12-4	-	CASSLNPRPEGAFF	TGTGCCAGCAGTCTAAACCCCCGGCCCGAGGGAGCTTTCTTT
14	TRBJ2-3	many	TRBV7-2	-	CASKARGSPDTQYF	TGTGCCAGCAAAGCTCGAGGGAGTCCAGATACGCAGTATTTT
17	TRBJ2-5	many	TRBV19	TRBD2	CASSRGTSGRSWETQYF	TGTGCCAGTAGTAGGGGGACTAGCGGGAGAAGTTGGGAGACCCAGTACTTC
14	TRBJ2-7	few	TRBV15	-	CATSRPGENYEQYF	TGTGCCACCAGCAGACCAGGGGAGAACTACGAGCAGTACTTC
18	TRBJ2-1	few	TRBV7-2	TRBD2	CASSLASPSGRFLNEQFF	TGTGCCAGCAGCTTAGCCTCCCCTAGCGGGCGATTTCTCAATGAGCAGTTCTTC
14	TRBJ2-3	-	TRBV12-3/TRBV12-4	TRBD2	CARRASGRADTQYF	TGTGCCAGGAGAGCTAGCGGGAGGGCAGATACGCAGTATTTT
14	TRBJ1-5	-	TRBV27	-	CASSPREGGQPQHF	TGTGCCAGCAGTCCCAGGGAGGGCGGTCAGCCCCAGCATTTT
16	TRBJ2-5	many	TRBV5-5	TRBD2	CASSSETSGRGKTQYF	TGTGCCAGCAGCTCAGAGACTAGCGGGAGGGGCAAGACCCAGTACTTC
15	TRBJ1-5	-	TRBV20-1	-	CSARVTGFSNQPQHF	TGCAGTGCTAGAGTAACAGGGTTTAGCAATCAGCCCCAGCATTTT
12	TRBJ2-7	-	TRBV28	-	CASSPLGDEQYF	TGTGCCAGCAGTCCCCTGGGAGATGAGCAGTACTTC
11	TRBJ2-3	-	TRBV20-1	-	CSARDGDTQYF	TGCAGTGCCAGAGATGGGGATACGCAGTATTTT
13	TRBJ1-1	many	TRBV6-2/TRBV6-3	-	CASSYGGGTEAFF	TGTGCCAGCAGTTACGGGGGTGGCACTGAAGCTTTCTTT
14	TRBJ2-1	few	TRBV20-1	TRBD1	CSASRRQGVNEQFF	TGCAGTGCCAGCAGAAGACAGGGCGTTAATGAGCAGTTCTTC
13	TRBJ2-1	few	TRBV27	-	CASSLRLHHEQFF	TGTGCCAGCAGTTTACGACTGCATCATGAGCAGTTCTTC
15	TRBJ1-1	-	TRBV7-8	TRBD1	CASSKGQYEWTEAFF	TGTGCCAGCAGCAAGGGACAGTACGAGTGGACTGAAGCTTTCTTT
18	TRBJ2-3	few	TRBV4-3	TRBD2	CASSQDTTSGRDTDTQYF	TGCGCCAGCAGCCAAGATACAACTAGCGGGAGGGACACAGATACGCAGTATTTT
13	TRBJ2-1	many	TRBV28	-	CASSSEVYNEQFF	TGTGCCAGCAGTTCGGAAGTCTACAATGAGCAGTTCTTC
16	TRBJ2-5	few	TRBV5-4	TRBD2	CASSLSRLALQETQYF	TGTGCCAGCAGCTTGTCGCGACTAGCGTTACAAGAGACCCAGTACTTC
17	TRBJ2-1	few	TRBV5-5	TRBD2	CASSRGTSGRSYNEQFF	TGTGCCAGCAGCCGCGGGACTAGCGGGAGATCCTACAATGAGCAGTTCTTC
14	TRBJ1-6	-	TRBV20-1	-	CSASRGTNNSPLHF	TGCAGTGCTAGCAGAGGGACCAATAATTCACCCCTCCACTTT
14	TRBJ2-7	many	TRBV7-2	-	CASSPTSPSYEQYF	TGTGCCAGCAGCCCCACTAGCCCGTCCTACGAGCAGTACTTC
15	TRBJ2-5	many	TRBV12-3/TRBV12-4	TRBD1	CASSSGDSNQETQYF	TGTGCCAGCAGTTCTGGGGACAGTAATCAAGAGACCCAGTACTTC
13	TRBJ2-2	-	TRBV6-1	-	CASRHTGSGELFF	TGTGCCAGCAGACACACAGGGTCCGGGGAGCTGTTTTTT
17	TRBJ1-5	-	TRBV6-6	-	CASRTKNGEWGNQPQHF	TGTGCCAGCAGGACAAAGAACGGGGAGTGGGGCAATCAGCCCCAGCATTTT
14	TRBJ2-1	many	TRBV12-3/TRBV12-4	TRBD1	CASSLTGDLHEQFF	TGTGCCAGCAGTTTGACAGGGGATCTCCATGAGCAGTTCTTC
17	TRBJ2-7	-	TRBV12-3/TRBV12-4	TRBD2	CASSPSSGSLRGYEQYF	TGTGCCAGCAGTCCGTCCAGCGGGAGTTTAAGGGGGTACGAGCAGTACTTC
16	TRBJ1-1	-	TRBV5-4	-	CASSPRWGRGGTEAFF	TGTGCCAGCAGCCCACGGTGGGGGCGAGGGGGCACTGAAGCTTTCTTT
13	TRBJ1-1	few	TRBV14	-	CASSQVANTEAFF	TGTGCCAGCAGCCAAGTTGCCAACACTGAAGCTTTCTTT
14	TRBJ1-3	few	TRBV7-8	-	CASSSQAGGNTIYF	TGTGCCAGCAGCTCACAGGCGGGTGGAAACACCATATATTTT
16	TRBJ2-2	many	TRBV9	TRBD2	CASSLGLAGGTGELFF	TGTGCCAGCAGTCTTGGACTAGCGGGAGGAACCGGGGAGCTGTTTTTT
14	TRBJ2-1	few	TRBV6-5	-	CASSYAAGLQGQFF	TGTGCCAGCAGTTACGCGGCAGGCTTGCAAGGGCAGTTCTTC
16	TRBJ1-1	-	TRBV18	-	CASSPVQVKGNTEAFF	TGTGCCAGCTCACCAGTCCAGGTGAAGGGTAACACTGAAGCTTTCTTT
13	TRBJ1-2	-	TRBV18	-	CASSPSVGSGYTF	TGTGCCAGCTCACCTTCGGTCGGAAGTGGCTACACCTTC
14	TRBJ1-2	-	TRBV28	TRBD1	CASSPGQGFYGYTF	TGTGCCAGCAGTCCGGGACAGGGGTTCTATGGCTACACCTTC
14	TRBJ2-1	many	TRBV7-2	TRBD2	CASRPSSGRGEQFF	TGTGCCAGCAGGCCTAGTAGCGGGAGAGGGGAGCAGTTCTTC